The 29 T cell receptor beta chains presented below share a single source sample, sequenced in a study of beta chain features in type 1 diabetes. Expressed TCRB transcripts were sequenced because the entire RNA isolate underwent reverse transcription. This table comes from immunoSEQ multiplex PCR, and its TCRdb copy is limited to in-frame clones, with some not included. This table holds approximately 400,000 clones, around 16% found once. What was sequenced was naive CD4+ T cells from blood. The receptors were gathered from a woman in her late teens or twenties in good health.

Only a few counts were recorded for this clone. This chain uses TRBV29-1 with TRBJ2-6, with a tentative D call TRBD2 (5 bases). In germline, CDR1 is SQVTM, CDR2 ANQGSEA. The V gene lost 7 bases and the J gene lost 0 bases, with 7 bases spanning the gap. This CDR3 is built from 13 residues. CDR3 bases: TGCAGCGGCCGGGACTCTGGGGCCAACGTCCTGACTTTC. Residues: CSGRDSGANVLTF.

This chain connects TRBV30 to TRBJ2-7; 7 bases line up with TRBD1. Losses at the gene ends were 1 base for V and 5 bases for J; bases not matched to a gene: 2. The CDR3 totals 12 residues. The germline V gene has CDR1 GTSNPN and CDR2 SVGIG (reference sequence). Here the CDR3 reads CAWSATGNEQYF. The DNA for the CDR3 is TGTGCCTGGAGTGCGACAGGGAACGAGCAGTACTTC.

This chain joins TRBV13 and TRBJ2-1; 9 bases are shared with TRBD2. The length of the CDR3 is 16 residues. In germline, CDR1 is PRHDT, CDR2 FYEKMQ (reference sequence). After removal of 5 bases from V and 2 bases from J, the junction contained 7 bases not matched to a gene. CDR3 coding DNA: TGTGCCAGCAGCGCACGTCGCGGGAGGGCCTACAATGAGCAGTTCTTC. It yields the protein CASSARRGRAYNEQFF.

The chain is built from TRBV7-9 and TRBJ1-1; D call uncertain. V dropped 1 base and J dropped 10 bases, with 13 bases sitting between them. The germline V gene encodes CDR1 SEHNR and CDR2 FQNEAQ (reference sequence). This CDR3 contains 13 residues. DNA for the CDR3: TGTGCCAGCAGCTTAGGGCTTATGCGGATAGCTTTCTTT. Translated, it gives CASSLGLMRIAFF.

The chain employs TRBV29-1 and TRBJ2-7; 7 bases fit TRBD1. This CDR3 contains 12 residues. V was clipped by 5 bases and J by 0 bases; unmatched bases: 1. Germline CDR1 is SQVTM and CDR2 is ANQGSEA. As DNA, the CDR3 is TGCAGCGTTCCAGGGGGCTCCTACGAGCAGTACTTC. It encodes CSVPGGSYEQYF.

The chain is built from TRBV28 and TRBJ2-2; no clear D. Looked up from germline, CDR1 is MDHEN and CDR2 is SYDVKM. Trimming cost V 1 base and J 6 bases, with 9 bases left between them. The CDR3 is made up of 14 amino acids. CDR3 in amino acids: CASSLLTQAGELFF. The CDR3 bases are TGTGCCAGCAGTTTATTGACTCAAGCCGGGGAGCTGTTTTTT.

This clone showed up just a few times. As DNA, the CDR3 is TGTGCCAGCAGCTTGGACAGGGAAGGGGATCAGCCCCAGCATTTT. As protein: CASSLDREGDQPQHF. The chain links TRBV5-6 to TRBJ1-5, with D tentatively TRBD1 (6 bases). CDR3 length equals 15 residues. Per germline, CDR1 SGHDT and CDR2 YYEEEE. V lost 0 bases and J lost 5, with 12 bases in between.

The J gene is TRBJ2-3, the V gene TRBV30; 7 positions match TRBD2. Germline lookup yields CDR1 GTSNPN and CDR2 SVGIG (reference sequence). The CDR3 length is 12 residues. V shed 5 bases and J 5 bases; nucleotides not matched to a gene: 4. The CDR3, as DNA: TGTGCCTGGTCCTGGGAGGGAGATACGCAGTATTTT. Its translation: CAWSWEGDTQYF.

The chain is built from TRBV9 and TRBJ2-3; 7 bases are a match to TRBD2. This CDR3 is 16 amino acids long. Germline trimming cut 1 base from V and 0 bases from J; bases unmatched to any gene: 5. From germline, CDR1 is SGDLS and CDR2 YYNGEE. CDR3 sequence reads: CASSVLGSGSTDTQYF. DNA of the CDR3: TGTGCCAGCAGCGTACTCGGTAGCGGGAGCACAGATACGCAGTATTTT.

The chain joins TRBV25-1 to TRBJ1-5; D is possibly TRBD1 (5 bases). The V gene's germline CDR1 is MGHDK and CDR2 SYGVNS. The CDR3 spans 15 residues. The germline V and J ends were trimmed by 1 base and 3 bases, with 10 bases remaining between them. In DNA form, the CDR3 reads TGTGCCAGCAGTGAATCATCAGGGAACAATCAGCCCCAGCATTTT. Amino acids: CASSESSGNNQPQHF.

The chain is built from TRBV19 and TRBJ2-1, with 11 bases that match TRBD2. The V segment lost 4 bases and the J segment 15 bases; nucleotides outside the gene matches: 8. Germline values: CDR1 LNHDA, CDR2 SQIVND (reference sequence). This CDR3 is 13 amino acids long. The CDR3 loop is CASSTRVAGGRFF. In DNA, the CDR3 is TGTGCCAGTAGTACCCGGGTAGCGGGAGGGCGGTTCTTC.

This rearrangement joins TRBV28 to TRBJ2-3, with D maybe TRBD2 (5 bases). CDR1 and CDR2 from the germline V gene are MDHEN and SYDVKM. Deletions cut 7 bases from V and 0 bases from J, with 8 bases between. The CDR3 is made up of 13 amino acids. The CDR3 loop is CASTGGSTDTQYF. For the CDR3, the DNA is TGTGCCAGCACAGGCGGGAGCACAGATACGCAGTATTTT.

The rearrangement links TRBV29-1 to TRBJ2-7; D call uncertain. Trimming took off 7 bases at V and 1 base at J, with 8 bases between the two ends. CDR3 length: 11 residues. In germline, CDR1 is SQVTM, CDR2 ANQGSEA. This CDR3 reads CSGVRSYEQYF. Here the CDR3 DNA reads TGCAGCGGTGTCAGGTCCTACGAGCAGTACTTC.

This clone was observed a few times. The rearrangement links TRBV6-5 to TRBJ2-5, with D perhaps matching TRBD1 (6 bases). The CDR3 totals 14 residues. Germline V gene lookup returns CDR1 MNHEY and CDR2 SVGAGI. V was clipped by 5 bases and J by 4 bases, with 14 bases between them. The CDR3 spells CASSGARGSETQYF. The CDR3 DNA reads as TGTGCCAGCAGTGGCGCCAGGGGATCAGAGACCCAGTACTTC.

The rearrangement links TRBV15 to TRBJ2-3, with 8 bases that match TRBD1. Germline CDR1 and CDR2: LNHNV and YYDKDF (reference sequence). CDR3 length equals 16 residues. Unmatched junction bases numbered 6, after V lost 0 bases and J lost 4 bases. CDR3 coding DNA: TGTGCCACCAGCAGAGAAACAGGGGGTCGGGCAGATACGCAGTATTTT. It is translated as CATSRETGGRADTQYF.

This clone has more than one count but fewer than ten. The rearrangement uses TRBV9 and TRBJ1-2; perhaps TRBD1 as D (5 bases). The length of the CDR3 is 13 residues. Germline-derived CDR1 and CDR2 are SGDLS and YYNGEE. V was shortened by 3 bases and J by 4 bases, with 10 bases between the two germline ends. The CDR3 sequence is CASSDTGAYGYTF. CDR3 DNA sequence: TGTGCCAGCAGCGATACAGGTGCCTATGGCTACACCTTC.

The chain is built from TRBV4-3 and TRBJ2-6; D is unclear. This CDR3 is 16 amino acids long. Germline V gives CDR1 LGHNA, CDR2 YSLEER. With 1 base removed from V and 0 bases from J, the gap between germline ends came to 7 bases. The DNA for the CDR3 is TGCGCCAGCAGCCAAGGGTGGCACTCTGGGGCCAACGTCCTGACTTTC. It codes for CASSQGWHSGANVLTF.

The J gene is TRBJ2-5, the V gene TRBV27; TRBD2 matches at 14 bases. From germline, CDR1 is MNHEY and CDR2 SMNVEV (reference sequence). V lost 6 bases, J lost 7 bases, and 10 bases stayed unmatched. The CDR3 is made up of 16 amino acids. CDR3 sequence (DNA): TGTGCCAGCAGCCCTGGGACTAGCGGGAGCATAGGGACCCAGTACTTC. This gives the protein CASSPGTSGSIGTQYF.

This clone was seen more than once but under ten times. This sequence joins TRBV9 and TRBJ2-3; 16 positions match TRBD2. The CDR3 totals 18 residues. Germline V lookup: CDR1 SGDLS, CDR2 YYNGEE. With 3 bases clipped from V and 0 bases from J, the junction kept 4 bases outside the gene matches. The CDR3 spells CASSAGLAGGPSTDTQYF. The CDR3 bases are TGTGCCAGCAGCGCGGGACTAGCGGGAGGGCCCAGCACAGATACGCAGTATTTT. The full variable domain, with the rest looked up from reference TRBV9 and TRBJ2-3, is DSGVTQTPKHLITATGQRVTLRCSPRSGDLSVYWYQQSLDQGLQFLIQYYNGEERAKGNILERFSAQQFPDLHSELNLSSLELGDSALYFCASSAGLAGGPSTDTQYFGPGTRLTVL.

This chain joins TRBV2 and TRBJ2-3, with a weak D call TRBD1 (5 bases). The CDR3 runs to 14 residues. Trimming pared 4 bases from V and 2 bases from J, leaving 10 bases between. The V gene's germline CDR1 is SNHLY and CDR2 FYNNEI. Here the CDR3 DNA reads TGTGCCAGCAGTGCGCAGGGATCCACAGATACGCAGTATTTT. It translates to CASSAQGSTDTQYF.

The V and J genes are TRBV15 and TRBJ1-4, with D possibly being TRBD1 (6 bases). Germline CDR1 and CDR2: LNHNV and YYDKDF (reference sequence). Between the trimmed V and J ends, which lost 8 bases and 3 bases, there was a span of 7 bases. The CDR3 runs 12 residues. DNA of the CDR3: TGTGCCACCTCAGGGGCTAATGAAAAACTGTTTTTT. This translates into CATSGANEKLFF.

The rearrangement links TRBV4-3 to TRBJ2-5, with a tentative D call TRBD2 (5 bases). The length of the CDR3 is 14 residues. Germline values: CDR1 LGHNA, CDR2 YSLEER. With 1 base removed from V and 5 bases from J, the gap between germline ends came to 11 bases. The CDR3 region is CASSQGRVMETQYF. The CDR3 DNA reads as TGCGCCAGCAGCCAAGGGCGGGTTATGGAGACCCAGTACTTC.

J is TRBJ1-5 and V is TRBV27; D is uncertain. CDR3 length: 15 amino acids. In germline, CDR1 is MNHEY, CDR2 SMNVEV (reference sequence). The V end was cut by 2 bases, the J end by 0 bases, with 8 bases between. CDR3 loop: CASSLGFGSNQPQHF. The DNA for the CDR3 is TGTGCCAGCAGTTTAGGTTTCGGTAGCAATCAGCCCCAGCATTTT.

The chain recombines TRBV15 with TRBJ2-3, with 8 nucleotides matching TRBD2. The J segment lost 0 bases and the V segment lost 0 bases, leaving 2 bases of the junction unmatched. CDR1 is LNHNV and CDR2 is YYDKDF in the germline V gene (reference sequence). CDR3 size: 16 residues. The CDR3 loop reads CATSRDIAGSTDTQYF. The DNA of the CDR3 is TGTGCCACCAGCAGAGATATAGCGGGAAGCACAGATACGCAGTATTTT.

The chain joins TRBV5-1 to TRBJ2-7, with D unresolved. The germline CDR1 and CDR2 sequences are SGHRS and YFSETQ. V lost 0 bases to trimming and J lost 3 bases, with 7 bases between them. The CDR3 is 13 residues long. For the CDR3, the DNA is TGCGCCAGCAGCTTGGGAGAGTACTACGAGCAGTACTTC. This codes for CASSLGEYYEQYF.

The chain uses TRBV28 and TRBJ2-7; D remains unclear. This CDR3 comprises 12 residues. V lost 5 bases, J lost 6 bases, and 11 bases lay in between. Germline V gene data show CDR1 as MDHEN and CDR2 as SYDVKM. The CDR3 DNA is TGTGCCAGCAGTAACGAACTCGGCGAGCAGTACTTC. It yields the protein CASSNELGEQYF. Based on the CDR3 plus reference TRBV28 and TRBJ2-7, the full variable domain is DVKVTQSSRYLVKRTGEKVFLECVQDMDHENMFWYRQDPGLGLRLIYFSYDVKMKEKGDIPEGYSVSREKKERFSLILESASTNQTSMYLCASSNELGEQYFGPGTRLTVT.

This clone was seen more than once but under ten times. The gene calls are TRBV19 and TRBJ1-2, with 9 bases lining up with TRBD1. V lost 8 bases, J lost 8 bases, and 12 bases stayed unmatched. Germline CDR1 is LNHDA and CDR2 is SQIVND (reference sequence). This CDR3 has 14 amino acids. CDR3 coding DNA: TGTGCCAGTCACAGGGGGCTTCAAGCTCGCGGCTACACCTTC. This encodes CASHRGLQARGYTF. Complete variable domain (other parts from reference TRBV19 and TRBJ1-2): DGGITQSPKYLFRKEGQNVTLSCEQNLNHDAMYWYRQDPGQGLRLIYYSQIVNDFQKGDIAEGYSVSREKKESFPLTVTSAQKNPTAFYLCASHRGLQARGYTFGSGTRLTVV.

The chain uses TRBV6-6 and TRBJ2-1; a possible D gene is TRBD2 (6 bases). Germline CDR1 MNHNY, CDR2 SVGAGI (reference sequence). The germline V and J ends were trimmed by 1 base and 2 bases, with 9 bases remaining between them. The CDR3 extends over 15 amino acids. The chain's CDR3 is CASSYWRDPYNEQFF. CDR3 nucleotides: TGTGCCAGCAGTTACTGGCGGGACCCCTACAATGAGCAGTTCTTC.

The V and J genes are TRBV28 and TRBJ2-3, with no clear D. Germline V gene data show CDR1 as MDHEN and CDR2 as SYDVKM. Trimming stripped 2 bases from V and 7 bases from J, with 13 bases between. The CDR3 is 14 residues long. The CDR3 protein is CASSLPDFTHTQYF. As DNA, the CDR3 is TGTGCCAGCAGTTTACCCGACTTTACCCATACGCAGTATTTT.